This TCR beta chain was identified in a study of regulatory T cells in long-lasting Graves disease. In the study overall: Graves' patients, diagnosed recently, had received antithyroid drugs under 3 months. Study-wide findings and caveats: New patients shared fewer public clonotypes (about 1,000) than persistent patients did (approximately 3,000).

Construction of TCR beta libraries relied on iRepertoire HTBI primers and on Arm-PCR targeting CDR3 regions. Via MiXCR, TCRdb re-called the multiplex PCR reads, giving one row per CDR3 protein. This table has some 230,000 distinct CDR3 sequences, around 16% appearing once. Indicated time point: newly diagnosed GD, antithyroid drugs for less than 3 months. RNA isolated from PBMCs was used to make the TCR library. An endocrinology department in Xi'an, China, recruited the patients. This clonotype came up a few times. What it binds is not known. This clonotype was sampled from a female donor with Graves disease. The sample was peripheral blood mononuclear cells (PBMCs), taken at new diagnosis, from a patient treated with antithyroid drugs.

Here the CDR3 DNA reads TGTGCCAGCAGTATAGGGGACTTAGGGTCCGGGGAGCTGTTTTTT. Its protein is CASSIGDLGSGELFF. The J gene is TRBJ2-2, the V gene TRBV6-1, with D possibly TRBD2 on 6 matching bases. The V and J ends lost 5 bases and 6 bases respectively, with 16 bases between them. Germline V gene sequence: CDR1 MNHNS, CDR2 SASEGT. CDR3 length: 15 amino acids.